This is a list of T cell receptor beta chains from one sample in a study of T cell responses to AZD1222 COVID-19 vaccine. Clones were read by immunoSEQ multiplex PCR, and TCRdb kept only the in-frame ones, dropping some. This repertoire shows around 150,000 clones, approximately 90% found once; its top ten account for roughly 1.3%. The sequences come from peripheral blood, collected on day 0 of AZD1222 vaccination. The receptors derive from an adult in good health. Each CDR3 is given with its conserved first and last residue. The D gene is left open where the match is weak. Size is omitted from some rows. Given values are once, few, many or a class for expanded clones.

TRBV28	TRBD2	once	TRBJ2-3	TGTGCCAGCAGCCGGGGACTAGCGGGAGTTGATACGCAGTATTTT	CASSRGLAGVDTQYF
TRBV6-5	.	.	TRBJ1-1	TGTGCCAGCACCTCCGGGGGGAGGGAAGCTTTCTTT	CASTSGGREAFF
TRBV5-6	.	.	TRBJ2-7	TGTGCCAGCAGCTCGCCGGTGCCCCCCAGGGGAAGCTCCTACGAGCAGTACTTC	CASSSPVPPRGSSYEQYF
TRBV5-1	.	.	TRBJ1-2	TGCGCCAGCAGCCTTCGGGCAGGGCCTAACTATGGCTACACCTTC	CASSLRAGPNYGYTF
TRBV5-1	TRBD1	.	TRBJ2-3	TGCGCCAGCAGCTCGATGGGATGGCAAGGGGGCAGAGAAGATACGCAGTATTTT	CASSSMGWQGGREDTQYF
TRBV12-3/TRBV12-4	.	.	TRBJ1-1	TGTGCCAGCAGCCTCAGACGGAGGACTGAAGCTTTCTTT	CASSLRRRTEAFF
TRBV13	.	.	TRBJ1-6	TGTGCCAGCAGCCTAATCCAGGGTTATAATTCACCCCTCCACTTT	CASSLIQGYNSPLHF
TRBV5-1	.	.	TRBJ1-1	TGCGCCAGCAGCCGCGGGACGGATGAAGCTTTCTTT	CASSRGTDEAFF
TRBV13	TRBD1	.	TRBJ2-7	TGTGCCAGCAGCCTGGGACAGGGCTACGAGCAGTACTTC	CASSLGQGYEQYF
TRBV11-2	.	.	TRBJ1-1	TGTGCCAGCAGCGATCTCGACAGGTCGACAGCTTTCTTT	CASSDLDRSTAFF
TRBV30	TRBD1	.	TRBJ1-3	TGTGCCTGGAGTCCTACTCGACAGGGGGCGAGAGGAAACACCATATATTTT	CAWSPTRQGARGNTIYF
TRBV6-6	TRBD1	.	TRBJ1-2	TGTGCCAGCAGTCGACAGGGACAGGGCCCTTATGGCTACACCTTC	CASSRQGQGPYGYTF
TRBV19	TRBD1	.	TRBJ1-2	TGTGCCAGTAGTATTTGGGGGACAGGGAACGGCTACACCTTC	CASSIWGTGNGYTF
TRBV11-3	.	.	TRBJ2-3	TGTGCCAGCAGCGGGACCACAGATACGCAGTATTTT	CASSGTTDTQYF
TRBV28	TRBD1	.	TRBJ1-2	TGTGCCAGCAGTGGGACAGGCGGGGGCAACTATGGCTACACCTTC	CASSGTGGGNYGYTF
TRBV29-1	TRBD1	.	TRBJ2-2	TGCAGCGTTGTGAGAGGGGGACAGGGATGGACCACCGGGGAGCTGTTTTTT	CSVVRGGQGWTTGELFF
TRBV2	.	.	TRBJ1-4	TGTGCCAGCAGCCTGCTTGGGGAGGGGAAGAGTGAAAAACTGTTTTTT	CASSLLGEGKSEKLFF
TRBV7-3	TRBD2	.	TRBJ2-2	TGTGCCAGCAGCCCTTCGAGCGGGACCACCGGGGAGCTGTTTTTT	CASSPSSGTTGELFF
TRBV14	.	.	TRBJ2-5	TGTGCCAGCAGCCATCCAGGGCCGGAGACCCAGTACTTC	CASSHPGPETQYF
TRBV5-1	.	.	TRBJ1-3	TGCGCCAGCAGCTTGGAGTTGGGGCATAACACCATATATTTT	CASSLELGHNTIYF
TRBV4-2	TRBD1	.	TRBJ1-5	TGTGCCAGCAGCCAAGATTTCTGGGAGGACAGGGTCTGGCAGCCCCAGCATTTT	CASSQDFWEDRVWQPQHF
TRBV9	.	.	TRBJ2-1	TGTGCCAGCAGCGTAATGGGGGGCGGGAATGAGCAGTTCTTC	CASSVMGGGNEQFF
TRBV6-5	TRBD1	.	TRBJ1-1	TGTGCCAGCAGTTACTCGGACAGGGGGACTGAAGCTTTCTTT	CASSYSDRGTEAFF
TRBV7-8	TRBD1	.	TRBJ1-2	TGTGCCAGCAGCCCCGGGACAGTAAAGAGCTACACCTTC	CASSPGTVKSYTF
TRBV11-3	TRBD1	.	TRBJ1-2	TGTGCCAGCAGCTTGGACAGGATCTATGGCTACACCTTC	CASSLDRIYGYTF
TRBV19	.	.	TRBJ2-6	TGTGCCAGTAGCCTGACAGTCTCTGGGGCCAACGTCCTGACTTTC	CASSLTVSGANVLTF
TRBV11-3	TRBD1	.	TRBJ2-7	TGTGCCAGCAGCTTAGGATCGACAGGGGGGTACGAGCAGTACTTC	CASSLGSTGGYEQYF
TRBV5-5	.	.	TRBJ2-3	TGTGCCAGCAGCTTACTTGAGATGATGGCGCAGTATTTT	CASSLLEMMAQYF